This T cell receptor beta chain was profiled in a study of T-cell memory formation after mild COVID-19 (dated by TCRdb to the early 2020s). For the study in its entirety: TCR sequence clusters from the two donors were found to be largely donor specific. T-cell clones expanding and contracting after mild COVID-19 in two donors were tracked by longitudinal TCRalpha and TCRbeta repertoire sequencing. The cohort was made up of two young adult volunteers, one female and one male, who were previously healthy.

This clonotype occurred a few times. This receptor's antigen is unknown. Base qualities are missing; no much larger clone stands one base away. Trimming removed 2 bases from V and 3 bases from J, leaving 11 bases between the germline ends. The CDR3 has 15 amino acids, counting the end cysteine and phenylalanine. Kept here is only the CDR3 DNA, which spans 45 bases and is read in frame from base 1. CDR1 ENHRY and CDR2 SYGVKD were looked up in the germline V gene. Reads for this sample came from an Illumina NovaSeq 6000. Using 5'RACE with constant-segment primers, TCRalpha and TCRbeta cDNA libraries were constructed, with sample barcodes and unique molecular identifiers added in the process. RNA was extracted from every sample with Trizol reagent. Library amplification was performed in two PCR steps, and a second sample barcode and Illumina TruSeq adapters were introduced in the second step. Sequencing of the libraries was done on an Illumina NovaSeq, producing 2 x 150 bp paired-end reads. As for the original processing: With migec v1.2.7, reads were demultiplexed and then collapsed into UMI-guided consensus sequences. Using mixcr v2.1.11, UMI consensuses were aligned to TRA and TRB V and J templates and then assembled into clonotypes. A clonotype was counted as expanded or contracted only if both edgeR and NoisET called the change significant, with noise models trained on biological replicates. For edgeR calls, a false discovery rate-adjusted p below 0.01 and a log2 fold-change threshold of 1 were applied. As an exploratory analysis of dynamics, max-normalized trajectories of the 1000 most abundant clonotypes were examined by PCA with hierarchical clustering. Each responding clone was given a CD4 or CD8 phenotype based on the CD4+ and CD8+ repertoires, which had been sequenced separately. The raw public data were reprocessed by TCRdb itself: fastp quality trimming at Q25, MiXCR clonotype calling, in-frame beta chains only. Entries are consolidated by CDR3 protein sequence, retaining the most common genes and DNA. TCRdb, not the authors, supplied the V and J calls. The sample table records more than 250,000 distinct CDR3 sequences; 15% to 20% of these occur just once. About 23% of the sample lies in the top ten.

What the work shows at the level of the full study, not this receptor alone: The detection of some responding clones in pre-infection memory suggests that pre-existing cross-reactive memory T cells joined the SARS-CoV-2 response. Contracting CD4+ clones appeared mostly in the CM and EM memory subsets, whereas CD8+ clones were enriched in EMRA. Only two mild cases were covered in the study, and larger cohorts including severe cases with pre-infection samples were considered necessary. Balanced CD4/CD8 phenotypes were observed for clones contracting from day 15 to 85, whereas a bias towards CD4+ was observed for a second wave of clones expanding from day 15 to 37. Whether the second-wave clones peaking on day 37 were SARS-CoV-2 specific was not confirmed.

PBMCs were isolated by Ficoll-Paque density gradient centrifugation. Material for sequencing was PBMCs or a T cell subset sorted from them (not recorded which). The receptor comes from a man between 18 and 35 years old who had mild COVID-19 (a few samples of this study predate the infection). The sample titles of this study are shuffled in the database, so cell type and time point are left out; the donor was told from shared clones. The chain uses TRBV10-3 and TRBJ2-4; the best D guess is TRBD2, with 6 bases matching. The CDR3 protein sequence reads: CAISEPGLLKNIQYF. The sequence in DNA is TGTGCCATCAGTGAGCCGGGACTCCTCAAAAACATTCAGTACTTC.